Presented here are 13 T cell receptor beta chains from one specimen sequenced in a study of blood T cell repertoires in COVID-19 (dated by TCRdb to 2018 to 2020). Libraries were built with the immunoSEQ multiplex PCR assay. TCRdb provides this immuneACCESS table in a form limited to in-frame rearrangements. Some clones are lacking; in checked studies, under half of them reflect an unresolved V gene, and why the rest are absent is not known. The table for this sample lists about 150,000 clones; more than 75% of them were counted only once. 8.3% of the sample is held by the ten biggest clonotypes. The sample consisted of peripheral blood. Receptor source: a woman aged 55-70 years with COVID-19, enrolled during active disease.

In its sample, this clone was seen a few times. The chain carries TRBV11-3 and TRBJ1-1, with a weak D call TRBD1 (5 bases). Germline V lookup: CDR1 SGHNT, CDR2 YENEEA. Trimming removed 5 bases at V and 6 bases at J, with 16 bases between. CDR3 size: 14 residues. CDR3 coding DNA: TGTGCCAGCAGCACCGGGCAGGGTGGTGCTGAAGCTTTCTTT. Its protein product is CASSTGQGGAEAFF.

This sequence joins TRBV3-1 (or the pseudogene TRBV3-2) and TRBJ2-3; maybe TRBD2 (6 bases). Germline CDR1 and CDR2: LGHDT and YNNKEL (reference sequence). Trimming left V 4 bases short and J 4 bases short, with 12 bases between. This CDR3 is 14 amino acids long. CDR3 region: CASSPRRAPDTQYF. CDR3 DNA sequence: TGTGCCAGCAGCCCCCGGAGGGCCCCAGATACGCAGTATTTT.

The chain carries TRBV11-2 and TRBJ1-2, with D uncertain. CDR1 is SGHAT, CDR2 FQNNGV, per germline. The CDR3 is 14 amino acids. Between the trimmed V and J ends, which lost 4 bases and 7 bases, there was a span of 16 bases. The CDR3 sequence: CASSYSVGVAGYTF. The CDR3 nucleotides are TGTGCCAGCAGCTATTCGGTCGGGGTTGCTGGCTACACCTTC.

This chain uses TRBV24-1 with TRBJ2-5; TRBD1 is a possible D gene (5 bases). Trimming stripped 3 bases from V and 4 bases from J, with 14 bases between. Germline V lookup: CDR1 KGHDR, CDR2 SFDVKD. This CDR3 comprises 15 residues. CDR3 sequence (DNA): TGTGCCACCAGTGATAGAAGGGGCGTCCGAGAGACCCAGTACTTC. It is translated as CATSDRRGVRETQYF.

The genes are TRBV5-8 and TRBJ2-2; TRBD1 agrees at 9 bases. The CDR3 contains 15 residues. The V gene end was trimmed by 4 bases and the J gene end by 4 bases; junction bases not matched to a gene: 5. Germline V gene lookup returns CDR1 SGHTS and CDR2 YDEGEE. The DNA of the CDR3 is TGTGCCAGCAGCGCCGGACAGGGGAGCACCGGGGAGCTGTTTTTT. Its protein is CASSAGQGSTGELFF.

This chain links TRBV27 with TRBJ2-7; 8 positions match TRBD2. CDR1 is MNHEY, CDR2 SMNVEV, per germline (reference sequence). With V trimmed by 5 bases and J by 3 bases, 9 bases remained unmatched. There are 15 residues in the CDR3. This chain's CDR3 is CASSPSHGRGYEQYF. CDR3 bases: TGTGCCAGCAGTCCCTCTCACGGGAGGGGCTACGAGCAGTACTTC.

V and J are TRBV21-1 and TRBJ1-5; the table's D call, TRBD1, has no DNA check behind it. TRBV21-1 is a pseudogene locus. This CDR3 is built from 15 residues. The CDR3 spells CASSLLDRGNQPQHF. CDR3 sequence (DNA): TGTGCCAGCAGCTTATTGGACAGGGGGAATCAGCCCCAGCATTTT.

V usage is TRBV5-1 and J usage is TRBJ2-2, with TRBD2 as a possible D gene (5 bases). This CDR3 is 16 amino acids long. CDR1 is SGHRS and CDR2 is YFSETQ in the germline V gene. V lost 4 bases, J lost 4 bases, and 17 bases lay in between. The CDR3 DNA is TGCGCCAGCAGCCCTCTCCCGGGAATATCCACCGGGGAGCTGTTTTTT. Encoded protein: CASSPLPGISTGELFF.

This clone was observed a single time. The CDR3 loop is CASSLQRNTEAFF. The CDR3 DNA reads TGTGCCAGCAGTTTACAGCGGAACACTGAAGCTTTCTTT. The gene calls are TRBV7-2 and TRBJ1-1, with D unclear. The V end was cut by 6 bases, the J end by 1 base, with 9 bases between. The CDR3 runs 13 residues. Germline V gives CDR1 SGHTA, CDR2 FQGNSA.

The CDR3 DNA reads as TGCGCCAGCAGTGAGGCAGGCAACACTTTAAATTCACCCCTCCACTTT. Protein sequence: CASSEAGNTLNSPLHF. This rearrangement joins TRBV10-2 to TRBJ1-6, with D unclear. The CDR3 covers 16 residues. Looked up from germline, CDR1 is WSHSY and CDR2 is SAAADI. Trimming took off 2 bases at V and 7 bases at J, with 15 bases between the two ends.

The chain links TRBV6-5 to TRBJ1-2, with D perhaps matching TRBD1 (5 bases). From germline, CDR1 is MNHEY and CDR2 SVGAGI. V was cut by 10 bases and J by 5 bases, with 11 bases left in between. The CDR3 loop spans 11 amino acids. CDR3 DNA sequence: TGTGCCACCTGGGGGGGGTATGGCTACACCTTC. It codes for CATWGGYGYTF.

This clone was counted only a few times. The chain links TRBV9 to TRBJ1-2, with a possible D match to TRBD1 (6 bases). The CDR3 loop spans 15 amino acids. Germline V CDR1 and CDR2: SGDLS, YYNGEE. The germline V and J ends were trimmed by 0 bases and 8 bases, with 17 bases remaining between them. CDR3 nucleotide sequence: TGTGCCAGCAGCGTAGAGTACAGGGATCTTGGCGGCTACACCTTC. Its translation is CASSVEYRDLGGYTF.

This clone was detected only a few times. The rearrangement links TRBV18 to TRBJ1-5, with D perhaps TRBD1 (6 bases). The CDR3 sequence is 15 residues long. CDR1 is KGHSH, CDR2 LQKENI, per germline. Trimming stripped 3 bases from V and 7 bases from J, with 16 bases between. CDR3 loop: CASSPREGVYQPQHF. The DNA of the CDR3 is TGTGCCAGCTCACCCCGGGAGGGGGTATACCAGCCCCAGCATTTT.